This T cell receptor beta chain was sequenced for a study of identical twins. Regarding the study as a whole: Out-of-frame sharing of TCR alpha in monozygotic twins was underestimated by models.

This clonotype was found a few times. Antigen unknown. CDR3 length: 16 residues. V lost 3 bases, J lost 0 bases, and 6 bases stayed unmatched. TCRdb processed the 5' RACE reads anew with MiXCR; each CDR3 protein has one entry. The table has about 720,000 distinct CDR3 sequences, roughly 18% seen once. The same sample was also used in a study of T cells expressing NK-cell markers. That paper notes: The dominant NKG2C+ clonotypes represented roughly 1.0-7.5% of CD8+ T cells in five or six donors.

The chain is built from TRBV12-3 or TRBV12-4 and TRBJ2-7; 9 bases are a match to TRBD2. Sample: PBMCs. The sequence was collected from a woman younger than 30 in good health. For the CDR3, the DNA is TGTGCCAGCAGTTTTGGTCTAGCGGGGAACTCCTACGAGCAGTACTTC. Its translation: CASSFGLAGNSYEQYF.